One and the same sample provided the 2 T cell receptor beta chains below, sequenced in a study of T-cell memory formation after mild COVID-19. One entry per CDR3 protein, called by TCRdb with MiXCR from the 5' RACE reads. The data hold 300,000 to 400,000 distinct CDR3 sequences, with under 25% observed a single time. The sample comprised PBMCs or a T cell subset sorted from them (not recorded which). The receptor source for this set is an adult woman who had mild COVID-19 (a few samples of this study predate the infection). Cell type and time point are not known.

The chain employs TRBV4-2 and TRBJ1-2; the D is unclear. Germline-derived CDR1 and CDR2 are LGHNA and YNFKEQ. There are 19 residues in the CDR3. V lost 0 bases and J 8 bases, leaving 28 bases between the germline ends. For the CDR3, the DNA is TGTGCCAGCAGCCAAGATAGTATCGGTCCGGAAATCCCCCCCCGGGGCTACACCTTC. It yields the protein CASSQDSIGPEIPPRGYTF.

This chain joins TRBV19 and TRBJ2-1; no clear D. Germline assignment: CDR1 LNHDA and CDR2 SQIVND (reference sequence). Trimming took 5 bases from V and 5 from J, leaving 10 bases between them. The CDR3 consists of 13 residues. The CDR3 reads CASSLRVHNEQFF. The CDR3 nucleotides read TGTGCCAGTAGTCTCCGGGTTCACAATGAGCAGTTCTTC.